The 4 T cell receptor beta chains presented below share a single source sample, sequenced in a study of CXCR3-negative and CXCR3-positive naive CD8 T cells. All TRB cDNA libraries came from 5' RACE performed with UMI labels. TCRdb reprocessed the 5' RACE reads and keeps a single row for each CDR3 protein, giving no DNA. The sample shows 100,000 to 150,000 distinct CDR3 sequences, and roughly 0.31% sits with its ten largest clones. Input material: naive CXCR3- CD8+ T cells from blood. Documented subset: CD45RO-CCR7+CD27+CD95- naive CD8+ T cells lacking CXCR3 (TNR3-). The source is a human donor in good health. Some clones in this sample may be carry-over from other donors' samples.

The V gene is TRBV7-7, the J gene TRBJ2-5; TCRdb selects TRBD2, and the lack of DNA leaves this call unchecked. CDR3 size: 15 residues. Germline V gene data show CDR1 as SSHAT and CDR2 as FNYEAQ (reference sequence). CDR3 amino acids: CASSSSWGGLETQYF.

V is TRBV29-1 and J is TRBJ2-1. Germline V gene lookup returns CDR1 SQVTM and CDR2 ANQGSEA. The CDR3 has 13 residues. CDR3 sequence reads: CSGVGGSYNEQFF.

The CDR3 protein is CASSPVGGRSTDTQYF. This sequence joins TRBV7-2 and TRBJ2-3; there is no DNA to check the TCRdb D call of TRBD1. CDR1 is SGHTA, CDR2 FQGNSA, per germline. CDR3 length: 16 amino acids. The variable domain in full, completed from reference TRBV7-2 and TRBJ2-3, reads GAGVSQSPSNKVTEKGKDVELRCDPISGHTALYWYRQSLGQGLEFLIYFQGNSAPDKSGLPSDRFSAERTGGSVSTLTIQRTQQEDSAVYLCASSPVGGRSTDTQYFGPGTRLTVL.

V and J are TRBV6-2 or TRBV6-3 and TRBJ2-7. The CDR3 contains 15 residues. Per the germline V gene, CDR1 is MNHEY and CDR2 is SVGEGT. CDR3 amino acids: CASSLFAGGSYEQYF.